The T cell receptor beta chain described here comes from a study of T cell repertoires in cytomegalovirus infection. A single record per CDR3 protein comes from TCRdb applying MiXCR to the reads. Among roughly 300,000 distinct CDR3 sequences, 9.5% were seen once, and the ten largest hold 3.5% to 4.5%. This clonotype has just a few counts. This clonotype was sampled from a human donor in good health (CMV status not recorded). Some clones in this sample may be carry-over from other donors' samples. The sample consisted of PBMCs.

CDR3 amino acids: CSARATGTGFGASYNEQFF. The CDR3 region has the DNA TGCAGTGCTAGAGCCACCGGGACAGGGTTTGGGGCCTCCTACAATGAGCAGTTCTTC. The V call is TRBV20-1, the J call TRBJ2-1, with 9 bases lining up with TRBD1. V dropped 1 base and J dropped 0; count of bases not matched to a gene: 13. CDR1 DFQATT and CDR2 SNEGSKA come from the germline V gene (reference sequence). The CDR3 contains 19 residues.